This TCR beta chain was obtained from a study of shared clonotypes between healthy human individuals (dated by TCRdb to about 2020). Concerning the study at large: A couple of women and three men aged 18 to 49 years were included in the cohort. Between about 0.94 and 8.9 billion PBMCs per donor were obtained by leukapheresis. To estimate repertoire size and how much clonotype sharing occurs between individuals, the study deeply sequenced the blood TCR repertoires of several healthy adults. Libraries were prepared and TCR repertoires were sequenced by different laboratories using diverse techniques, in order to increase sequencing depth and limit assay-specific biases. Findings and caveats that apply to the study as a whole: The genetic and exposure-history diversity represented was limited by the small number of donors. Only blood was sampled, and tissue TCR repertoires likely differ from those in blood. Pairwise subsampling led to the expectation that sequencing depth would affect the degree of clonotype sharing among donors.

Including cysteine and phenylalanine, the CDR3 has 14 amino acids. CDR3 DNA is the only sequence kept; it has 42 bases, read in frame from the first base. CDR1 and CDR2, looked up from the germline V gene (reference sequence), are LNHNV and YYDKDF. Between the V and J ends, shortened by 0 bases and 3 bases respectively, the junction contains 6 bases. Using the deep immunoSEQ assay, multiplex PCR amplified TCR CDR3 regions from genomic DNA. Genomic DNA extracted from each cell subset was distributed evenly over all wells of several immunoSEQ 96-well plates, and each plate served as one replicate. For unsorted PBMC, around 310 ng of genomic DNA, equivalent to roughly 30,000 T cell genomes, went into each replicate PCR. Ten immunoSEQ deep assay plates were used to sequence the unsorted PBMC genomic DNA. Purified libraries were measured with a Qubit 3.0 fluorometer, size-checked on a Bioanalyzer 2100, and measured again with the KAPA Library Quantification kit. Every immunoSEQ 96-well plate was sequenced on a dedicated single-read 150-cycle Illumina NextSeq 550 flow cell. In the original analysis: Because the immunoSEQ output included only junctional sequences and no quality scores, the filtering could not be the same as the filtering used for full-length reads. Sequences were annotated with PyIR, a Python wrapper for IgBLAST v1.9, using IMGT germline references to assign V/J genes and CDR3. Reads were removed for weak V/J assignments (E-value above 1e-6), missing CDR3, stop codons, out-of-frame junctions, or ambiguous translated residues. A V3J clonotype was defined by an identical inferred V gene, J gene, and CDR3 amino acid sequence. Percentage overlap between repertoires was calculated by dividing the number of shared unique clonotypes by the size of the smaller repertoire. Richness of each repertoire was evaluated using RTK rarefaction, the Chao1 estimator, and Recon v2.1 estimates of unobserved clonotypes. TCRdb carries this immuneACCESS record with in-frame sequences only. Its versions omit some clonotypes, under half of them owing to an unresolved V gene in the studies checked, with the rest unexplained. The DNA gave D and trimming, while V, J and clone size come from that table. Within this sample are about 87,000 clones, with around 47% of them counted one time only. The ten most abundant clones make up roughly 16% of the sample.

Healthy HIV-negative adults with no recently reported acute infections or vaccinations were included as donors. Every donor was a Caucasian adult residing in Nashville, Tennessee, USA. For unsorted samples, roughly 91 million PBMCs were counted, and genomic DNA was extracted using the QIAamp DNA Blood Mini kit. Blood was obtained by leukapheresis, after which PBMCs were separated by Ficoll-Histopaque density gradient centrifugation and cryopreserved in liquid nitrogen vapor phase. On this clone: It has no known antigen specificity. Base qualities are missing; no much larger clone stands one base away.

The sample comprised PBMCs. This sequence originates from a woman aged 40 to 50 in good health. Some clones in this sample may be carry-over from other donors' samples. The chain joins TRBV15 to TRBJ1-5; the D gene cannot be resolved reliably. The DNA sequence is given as TGTGCCACCAGCAGAGACAGGACCAATCAGCCCCAGCATTTT. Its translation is CATSRDRTNQPQHF.